Following are 7 T cell receptor beta chains from one sample sequenced in a study of cytomegalovirus exposure and HLA in healthy donors. 60 Vbeta and 13 Jbeta primers were used in PCR. Measured with immunoSEQ multiplex PCR; TCRdb has only the in-frame clones, and not every one. The sample includes roughly 180,000 clones, 75% to 85% seen only once; the top ten take roughly an eighth. The sequencing input was PBMCs. Every receptor here comes from a woman aged 45 to 65 in good health and CMV-seropositive.

CDR3 protein: CAWRGGEDTGELFF. As DNA, the CDR3 is TGTGCCTGGAGAGGGGGCGAGGACACCGGGGAGCTGTTTTTT. The chain has TRBV30 and TRBJ2-2; 7 positions agree with TRBD1. This CDR3 has 14 amino acids. Germline loops: CDR1 GTSNPN, CDR2 SVGIG (reference sequence). V was pared by 3 bases and J by 3 bases, with 4 bases of the junction left unmatched.

Turning to this clone: A much larger clonotype is one base distant, so this may be a read error. The chain recombines TRBV4-2 with TRBJ2-3; TRBD2 is a possible D gene (6 bases). Germline assignment: CDR1 LGHNA and CDR2 YNFKEQ. The ends were cut back, 3 bases at V and 2 bases at J, with 15 bases in the middle. This CDR3 is built from 16 residues. This CDR3 is CASSHRDSKVTDTQYF. The DNA of the CDR3 is TGTGCCAGCAGCCACCGGGACTCGAAAGTCACAGATACGCAGTATTTT.

The rearrangement uses TRBV2 and TRBJ1-4; D is perhaps TRBD1 (5 bases). This CDR3 is 13 amino acids long. Germline CDR1 is SNHLY and CDR2 is FYNNEI. Trimming removed 7 bases at V and 6 bases at J, with 12 bases between. CDR3 sequence: CASKQVMDEKLFF. In nucleotides, the CDR3 is TGTGCCAGCAAACAGGTTATGGATGAAAAACTGTTTTTT. The full variable domain, completed using reference TRBV2 and TRBJ1-4, is EPEVTQTPSHQVTQMGQEVILRCVPISNHLYFYWYRQILGQKVEFLVSFYNNEISEKSEIFDDQFSVERPDGSNFTLKIRSTKLEDSAMYFCASKQVMDEKLFFGSGTQLSVL.

This clone was counted a few times. The chain has TRBV19 and TRBJ1-5; D remains unclear. V was clipped by 5 bases and J by 0 bases, with 11 bases between them. Germline V gene sequence: CDR1 LNHDA, CDR2 SQIVND (reference sequence). The CDR3 has 15 residues. The CDR3 DNA is TGTGCCAGTAGTTATGGAGGGTATAGCAATCAGCCCCAGCATTTT. Translated, it gives CASSYGGYSNQPQHF.

The rearrangement links TRBV6-1 to TRBJ1-2; maybe TRBD1 (5 bases). The CDR3 covers 13 residues. The V gene's germline CDR1 is MNHNS and CDR2 SASEGT. V dropped 7 bases and J dropped 7 bases, with 16 bases sitting between them. DNA of the CDR3: TGTGCCAGCACTCCATCACGGGGGGTTGGCTACACCTTC. This encodes CASTPSRGVGYTF.

V gene TRBV16 combines with J gene TRBJ2-2, with TRBD1 as a possible D gene (5 bases). This CDR3 contains 13 residues. Per the germline V gene, CDR1 is KGHSY and CDR2 is FQNENV. V was pared by 2 bases and J by 5 bases, with 6 bases between. CDR3 sequence (DNA): TGTGCCAGCAGCCAAGCAGGGACCGGGGAGCTGTTTTTT. It specifies CASSQAGTGELFF.

The V call is TRBV18, the J call TRBJ2-2; 7 nucleotides line up with TRBD1. CDR1 and CDR2 (germline): KGHSH, LQKENI. The CDR3 is made up of 15 amino acids. V gave up 4 bases and J gave up 4 bases; unmatched junction bases: 6. The DNA for the CDR3 is TGTGCCAGCTCACTACAGGGGCACGGCACCGGGGAGCTGTTTTTT. This translates into CASSLQGHGTGELFF.